A single sample gave rise to the 9 T cell receptor beta chains below, sequenced in a study of T-cell reconstitution after alpha-beta-depleted transplantation in children. The library targeted TCRbeta and was prepared with unique molecular identifiers. TCRdb re-called the PCR reads with MiXCR, one entry per CDR3 protein. The data contain about 310,000 distinct CDR3 sequences, roughly 25% of them singletons. Here the sequenced sample was PBMCs, mostly from graft donor cells, taken 180 days after TCRalphabeta/CD19-depleted stem cell transplant. The receptor set was obtained from a male patient younger than 18 who had a stem cell transplant for acute lymphoblastic leukemia, so the T cells may come from the graft donor.

This clonotype occurred many times. The CDR3 region has the DNA TGTGCCAGCGCCGGCGGGAATGAGCAGTTCTTC. The encoded protein is CASAGGNEQFF. The V gene is TRBV7-3, the J gene TRBJ2-1, with D perhaps matching TRBD2 (5 bases). V gave up 8 bases and J gave up 7 bases, with 9 bases separating them. The germline CDR1 and CDR2 sequences are SGHTA and FQGTGA. The CDR3 runs to 11 residues.

The sample holds a few counts of this clonotype. This chain links TRBV6-5 with TRBJ2-7; no reliable D call. The V gene lost 2 bases and the J gene lost 6 bases, with 11 bases spanning the gap. Germline V lookup: CDR1 MNHEY, CDR2 SVGAGI. The CDR3 is 13 residues long. CDR3 sequence: CASSYDVGLEQYF. Written as DNA, the CDR3 is TGTGCCAGCAGTTACGATGTAGGGCTCGAGCAGTACTTC.

The chain links TRBV15 to TRBJ1-1; the D gene is possibly TRBD1 (5 bases). Germline CDR1 LNHNV, CDR2 YYDKDF (reference sequence). V lost 5 bases and J 3 bases, leaving 13 bases between the germline ends. This CDR3 is built from 14 residues. CDR3 region: CATSVRVVYTEAFF. The CDR3 DNA sequence: TGTGCCACCAGCGTCAGGGTTGTTTACACTGAAGCTTTCTTT. Together with reference TRBV15 and TRBJ1-1, the CDR3 gives the full variable domain: DAMVIQNPRYQVTQFGKPVTLSCSQTLNHNVMYWYQQKSSQAPKLLFHYYDKDFNNEADTPDNFQSRRPNTSFCFLDIRSPGLGDTAMYLCATSVRVVYTEAFFGQGTRLTVV.

The rearrangement uses TRBV6-1 and TRBJ2-1; D is undetermined. Germline V CDR1 and CDR2: MNHNS, SASEGT. V dropped 3 bases and J dropped 3 bases, with 3 bases sitting between them. CDR3 length: 12 residues. The CDR3 reads CASSDGYNEQFF. As DNA, the CDR3 is TGTGCCAGCAGTGACGGCTACAATGAGCAGTTCTTC.

The CDR3 reads CASSDRRANTEAFF. CDR3 coding DNA: TGCGCCAGCAGTGATCGCAGGGCCAACACTGAAGCTTTCTTT. The V and J genes are TRBV10-1 and TRBJ1-1; D might be TRBD1 (5 bases). V lost 3 bases, J lost 2 bases, and 10 bases lay in between. The CDR3 consists of 14 residues. Germline CDR1 reads WNHNN; CDR2 reads SYGVQD (reference sequence).

This clonotype showed up just a few times. V is TRBV5-1 and J is TRBJ2-7; TRBD1 matches 7 bases. V lost 4 bases, J lost 3 bases, and 10 bases stayed unmatched. The CDR3 consists of 15 residues. Germline assignment: CDR1 SGHRS and CDR2 YFSETQ. The CDR3 loop is CASSTEPGQFYEQYF. CDR3 bases: TGCGCCAGCAGCACAGAACCGGGACAGTTCTACGAGCAGTACTTC.

At least ten counts were recorded for this clonotype. The rearrangement uses TRBV5-1 and TRBJ2-4; weak D call: TRBD2 (7 bases). The V and J ends lost 2 bases and 7 bases respectively, with 13 bases between them. CDR1 is SGHRS and CDR2 is YFSETQ in the germline V gene. CDR3 length equals 14 residues. In nucleotides, the CDR3 is TGCGCCAGCAGCTTCGGCGGGGGCCGCAACATTCAGTACTTC. Its protein product is CASSFGGGRNIQYF.

This rearrangement joins TRBV27 to TRBJ2-7, with 10 bases aligning to TRBD2. CDR3 length: 15 amino acids. The V segment lost 5 bases and the J segment 2 bases; nucleotides outside the gene matches: 6. Germline values: CDR1 MNHEY, CDR2 SMNVEV (reference sequence). CDR3 bases: TGTGCCAGCAGTACAAGCGGGAGGGCTGCCTACGAGCAGTACTTC. As protein: CASSTSGRAAYEQYF.

CDR3 sequence (DNA): TGTGCCAGCAGCTTAGGGCCTCCTGCTTCTTACGAGCAGTACTTC. Residues: CASSLGPPASYEQYF. This sequence joins TRBV7-9 and TRBJ2-7, with D unresolved. CDR1 is SEHNR, CDR2 FQNEAQ, per germline (reference sequence). Trimming cost V 1 base and J 4 bases, with 14 bases left between them. CDR3 size: 15 residues. The complete variable domain, with remaining parts taken from reference TRBV7-9 and TRBJ2-7, reads DTGVSQNPRHKITKRGQNVTFRCDPISEHNRLYWYRQTLGQGPEFLTYFQNEAQLEKSRLLSDRFSAERPKGSFSTLEIQRTEQGDSAMYLCASSLGPPASYEQYFGPGTRLTVT.